The 31 T cell receptor beta chains listed next were all sequenced from one sample in a study of blood T cell repertoires in COVID-19. Measured with immunoSEQ multiplex PCR; TCRdb has only the in-frame clones, and not every one. The table has 110,000 to 150,000 clones, 75% to 90% seen once. Sequenced material: peripheral blood. The source of these receptors is a woman aged 45-60 years with acute or convalescent COVID-19.

V and J are TRBV12-5 and TRBJ2-2, with D possibly TRBD1 on 5 matching bases. Germline V gives CDR1 LGHNT, CDR2 FRNRAP. With 8 bases removed from V and 2 bases from J, the gap between germline ends came to 9 bases. CDR3 length equals 13 residues. CDR3 in DNA: TGTGCTAGTAATAGGGGAAACACCGGGGAGCTGTTTTTT. It codes for CASNRGNTGELFF.

V usage is TRBV19 and J usage is TRBJ2-1; 12 bases fit TRBD2. The V gene end was trimmed by 6 bases and the J gene end by 0 bases; junction bases not matched to a gene: 6. This CDR3 is built from 17 residues. Germline V CDR1 and CDR2: LNHDA, SQIVND (reference sequence). CDR3 sequence reads: CASSRLAGDLSYNEQFF. The CDR3 coding sequence is TGTGCCAGTAGCCGACTAGCGGGAGACCTCTCCTACAATGAGCAGTTCTTC.

This rearrangement joins TRBV2 to TRBJ1-1; tentatively, D is TRBD1 (5 bases). The CDR3 extends over 14 amino acids. Germline assignment: CDR1 SNHLY and CDR2 FYNNEI. V was clipped by 2 bases and J by 0 bases, with 7 bases between them. The CDR3 nucleotides read TGTGCCAGCAGTGAACAGGGAATGAACACTGAAGCTTTCTTT. This gives the protein CASSEQGMNTEAFF.

This CDR3 is CASSPNDGVGSDTQYF. Here the CDR3 DNA reads TGTGCCAGCAGCCCAAATGACGGGGTTGGCTCAGATACGCAGTATTTT. The rearrangement uses TRBV3-1 (or the pseudogene TRBV3-2) and TRBJ2-3; a weak D match, TRBD2 (5 bases). Trimming cost V 4 bases and J 4 bases, with 18 bases left between them. The germline CDR1 and CDR2 sequences are LGHDT and YNNKEL (reference sequence). The CDR3 has 16 residues.

This sequence joins TRBV7-9 and TRBJ1-1; D is possibly TRBD1 (5 bases). The CDR3 runs 13 residues. Deletions cut 6 bases from V and 1 base from J, with 9 bases between. The germline V gene has CDR1 SEHNR and CDR2 FQNEAQ (reference sequence). The CDR3 nucleotides are TGTGCCAGCAGGATGACAGAGAACACTGAAGCTTTCTTT. This codes for CASRMTENTEAFF.

CDR3 sequence reads: CASSGGNYGYTF. CDR3 DNA: TGTGCCAGCAGTGGGGGGAACTATGGCTACACCTTC. The rearrangement uses TRBV27 and TRBJ1-2; possible D gene TRBD1, 5 bases. Germline V gene sequence: CDR1 MNHEY, CDR2 SMNVEV (reference sequence). Trimming stripped 5 bases from V and 2 bases from J, with 6 bases between. The CDR3 runs to 12 residues.

The chain combines TRBV19 with TRBJ1-2, with TRBD1 matching over 12 bases. The trim removed 5 bases at V and 2 bases at J, leaving 6 bases unmatched. The V gene's germline CDR1 is LNHDA and CDR2 SQIVND (reference sequence). The CDR3 is 16 amino acids. The CDR3 bases are TGTGCCAGTAGTCGACCCGGGACAGGGGGCAACTATGGCTACACCTTC. Its translation: CASSRPGTGGNYGYTF.

The V gene is TRBV7-2, the J gene TRBJ1-3; 7 bases map to TRBD1. The germline gives CDR1 SGHTA, CDR2 FQGNSA. V lost 1 base and J lost 4; bases outside the gene matches: 7. CDR3 length: 16 residues. The CDR3: CASSLGPTGEGNTIYF. The CDR3 region has the DNA TGTGCCAGCAGCTTAGGCCCAACAGGGGAGGGAAACACCATATATTTT.

The chain links TRBV24-1 to TRBJ2-7; the D gene is possibly TRBD1 (6 bases). This CDR3 is 15 amino acids long. In germline, CDR1 is KGHDR, CDR2 SFDVKD. V was clipped by 4 bases and J by 2 bases, with 14 bases between them. For the CDR3, the DNA is TGTGCCACCAGTGAGTCCAGGGGCGACGCCTACGAGCAGTACTTC. This gives the protein CATSESRGDAYEQYF.

The chain carries TRBV6-5 and TRBJ1-2; D is possibly TRBD1 (6 bases). The CDR3 has 15 residues. The V gene's germline CDR1 is MNHEY and CDR2 SVGAGI. Trimming shortened V by 6 bases and J by 3 bases, and 17 bases separated the two germline ends. Here the CDR3 reads CASSRTFTGHYGYTF. In DNA form, the CDR3 reads TGTGCCAGCAGCCGTACATTTACAGGGCACTATGGCTACACCTTC.

The V call is TRBV3-1 (or the pseudogene TRBV3-2), the J call TRBJ1-2, with 10 positions matching TRBD1. Losses at the gene ends were 4 bases for V and 6 bases for J; bases not matched to a gene: 8. This CDR3 has 15 amino acids. Germline V lookup: CDR1 LGHDT, CDR2 YNNKEL (reference sequence). The CDR3 DNA is TGTGCCAGCAGCCCTTCGGGACAGGGGACTAATGGCTACACCTTC. It yields the protein CASSPSGQGTNGYTF.

This clone appeared a single time. Other DNA sequences in this sample translate to the same CDR3. In DNA, the CDR3 is TGTGCCAGCAGCCAGGGACAGGGCTTTGAAAAACTGTTTTTT. Amino acid sequence: CASSQGQGFEKLFF. J is TRBJ1-4 and V is TRBV3-1 (or the pseudogene TRBV3-2), with 9 bases identical to TRBD1. In germline, CDR1 is LGHDT, CDR2 YNNKEL (reference sequence). Trimming cost V 3 bases and J 7 bases; bases outside gene matches: 3. This CDR3 comprises 14 residues.

The CDR3 here is CASSLGGTGAHEQYF. The CDR3 nucleotides are TGTGCCAGCAGCTTAGGAGGGACAGGGGCCCACGAGCAGTACTTC. The rearrangement uses TRBV13 and TRBJ2-7; 10 bases match TRBD1. The CDR3 contains 15 residues. Germline CDR1 PRHDT, CDR2 FYEKMQ (reference sequence). The junction had 4 bases not matched to a gene; V was cut back by 0 bases and J by 5 bases.

The chain links TRBV6-1 to TRBJ1-5; D is unresolved. The CDR3 length is 15 residues. Germline V lookup: CDR1 MNHNS, CDR2 SASEGT. V was shortened by 0 bases and J by 3 bases, with 9 bases between the two germline ends. In nucleotides, the CDR3 is TGTGCCAGCAGTGAAGCAGATTCCTACAATCAGCCCCAGCATTTT. It yields the protein CASSEADSYNQPQHF.

The chain has TRBV4-2 and TRBJ1-4, with D hard to call. The CDR3 totals 14 residues. The V and J ends lost 4 bases and 8 bases respectively, with 14 bases between them. CDR1 and CDR2 from the germline V gene are LGHNA and YNFKEQ. Here the CDR3 DNA reads TGTGCCAGCAGCCCCGGCGCGGCTACGGAAAAACTGTTTTTT. It specifies CASSPGAATEKLFF.

This clone occurred a few times. CDR3 residues: CASSSGGTVAYEQYF. For the CDR3, the DNA is TGTGCCAGCTCAAGTGGGGGCACAGTAGCCTACGAGCAGTACTTC. The chain recombines TRBV18 with TRBJ2-7; TRBD1 might be the D (6 bases). V was pared by 5 bases and J by 2 bases, with 16 bases between. Germline V CDR1 and CDR2: KGHSH, LQKENI. This CDR3 region has 15 residues.

The V gene is TRBV5-1, the J gene TRBJ2-5, with D maybe TRBD2 (5 bases). The CDR3 consists of 14 residues. Trimming pared 6 bases from V and 4 bases from J, leaving 16 bases between. Germline values: CDR1 SGHRS, CDR2 YFSETQ. CDR3 nucleotides: TGCGCCAGCATCACGGCCCCGGGATCAGAGACCCAGTACTTC. Translation: CASITAPGSETQYF.

The chain couples TRBV27 to TRBJ2-2; D is uncertain. Trimming stripped 3 bases from V and 7 bases from J, with 9 bases between. This CDR3 is built from 13 residues. The germline CDR1 and CDR2 sequences are MNHEY and SMNVEV (reference sequence). For the CDR3, the DNA is TGTGCCAGCAGTTTCCCTGGCATCGGGGAGCTGTTTTTT. This codes for CASSFPGIGELFF.

The chain uses TRBV6-5 and TRBJ1-1, with a tentative D call TRBD1 (5 bases). The CDR3 has 13 amino acids. Germline-derived CDR1 and CDR2 are MNHEY and SVGAGI. V lost 6 bases to trimming and J lost 5 bases, with 13 bases between them. This CDR3 is CASRDRRGTEAFF. CDR3 coding DNA: TGTGCCAGCAGGGACCGGAGGGGAACTGAAGCTTTCTTT.

The V gene is TRBV6-5, the J gene TRBJ1-1, with 7 bases lining up with TRBD1. The CDR3 has 15 amino acids. J gave up 1 base and V 6 bases, and 8 bases lay outside the gene matches. From germline, CDR1 is MNHEY and CDR2 SVGAGI. The chain's CDR3 is CASRGGGGKNTEAFF. The CDR3 region has the DNA TGTGCCAGCAGAGGAGGGGGCGGAAAGAACACTGAAGCTTTCTTT.

The V and J genes are TRBV2 and TRBJ2-7; 9 nucleotides match TRBD1. The V segment lost 4 bases and the J segment 1 base; nucleotides outside the gene matches: 8. This CDR3 comprises 16 residues. Germline V gene sequence: CDR1 SNHLY, CDR2 FYNNEI. In DNA form, the CDR3 reads TGTGCCAGCAGTGTTCTGTCGGGACAGGGTTCCTACGAGCAGTACTTC. It is translated as CASSVLSGQGSYEQYF.

The rearrangement links TRBV18 to TRBJ1-1; TRBD1 agrees at 12 bases. The germline V gene encodes CDR1 KGHSH and CDR2 LQKENI. Unmatched junction bases numbered 11, after V lost 2 bases and J lost 10 bases. The CDR3 length is 16 residues. The DNA for the CDR3 is TGTGCCAGCTCACCAAGTCCAGGGACAGGGGGCGCCGGAGCTTTCTTT. Its protein product is CASSPSPGTGGAGAFF.

This chain uses TRBV6-5 with TRBJ1-5, with D unresolved. This CDR3 is 14 amino acids long. CDR1 and CDR2 (germline): MNHEY, SVGAGI. Trimming cost V 6 bases and J 2 bases, with 11 bases left between them. CDR3 sequence reads: CASSLSYRNQPQHF. CDR3 in DNA: TGTGCCAGCAGCCTTAGTTATCGCAATCAGCCCCAGCATTTT.

As to this clone: A junction boundary mismatches the germline segment, possibly from a read error. The chain couples TRBV18 to TRBJ1-5, with D perhaps matching TRBD1 (6 bases). Germline CDR1 reads KGHSH; CDR2 reads LQKENI. CDR3 length: 15 residues. The DNA for the CDR3 is TGTGCCAGCTCACCGACCGGGGGGGGCAAACAGCCCCAGCATTTT. Protein sequence: CASSPTGGGKQPQHF.

The chain joins TRBV19 to TRBJ1-5; D not certain. The germline V gene has CDR1 LNHDA and CDR2 SQIVND (reference sequence). The CDR3 consists of 16 residues. V dropped 3 bases and J dropped 5 bases, with 17 bases sitting between them. The CDR3 DNA follows: TGTGCCAGTAGTATCAATGTGTATCCCCCGGATCAGCCCCAGCATTTT. Residues: CASSINVYPPDQPQHF.

The V and J genes are TRBV19 and TRBJ1-5; D is unresolved. The CDR3 extends over 14 amino acids. V was trimmed by 3 bases and J by 0 bases, leaving 6 bases between them. The germline CDR1 and CDR2 sequences are LNHDA and SQIVND (reference sequence). The CDR3 is CASSIGISNQPQHF. For the CDR3, the DNA is TGTGCCAGTAGTATTGGCATTAGCAATCAGCCCCAGCATTTT.

This clone was seen only a few times. V gene TRBV7-9 combines with J gene TRBJ2-7, with D tentatively TRBD1 (5 bases). CDR1 SEHNR and CDR2 FQNEAQ come from the germline V gene (reference sequence). V shed 4 bases and J shed 0 bases, with 10 bases lying between them. The length of the CDR3 is 14 residues. The CDR3 loop reads CASSYIRDSYEQYF. Here the CDR3 DNA reads TGTGCCAGCAGCTATATCAGGGACTCCTACGAGCAGTACTTC.

The chain joins TRBV7-9 to TRBJ1-2; TRBD1 is a possible D gene (5 bases). The CDR3 contains 14 residues. The V gene's germline CDR1 is SEHNR and CDR2 FQNEAQ (reference sequence). Trimming took 3 bases from V and 8 from J, leaving 16 bases between them. CDR3 nucleotides: TGTGCCAGCAGCTTGGGGACTGATCGTTGGGGCTACACCTTC. Translation: CASSLGTDRWGYTF.

The chain links TRBV3-1 (or the pseudogene TRBV3-2) to TRBJ2-3; 9 bases match TRBD2. After removal of 0 bases from V and 4 bases from J, the junction contained 5 bases not matched to a gene. The CDR3 totals 16 residues. The germline CDR1 and CDR2 sequences are LGHDT and YNNKEL (reference sequence). In nucleotides, the CDR3 is TGTGCCAGCAGCCAAGAGCCCCTAGCGGGACCAGATACGCAGTATTTT. Its translation: CASSQEPLAGPDTQYF.

Here the CDR3 reads CATTSGGVPHEQFF. The DNA of the CDR3 is TGTGCCACTACAAGCGGGGGGGTCCCCCATGAGCAGTTCTTC. The gene calls are TRBV24-1 and TRBJ2-1; 10 bases agree with TRBD2. Germline CDR1 reads KGHDR; CDR2 reads SFDVKD. Trimming removed 10 bases from V and 8 bases from J; junction bases left unmatched: 10. The CDR3 has 14 amino acids.

This chain connects TRBV2 to TRBJ2-1; 10 nucleotides match TRBD2. V shed 5 bases, J shed 5 bases, and the junction held 12 bases outside the gene matches. CDR3 size: 17 residues. In germline, CDR1 is SNHLY, CDR2 FYNNEI. The CDR3, as DNA: TGTGCCAGCAGTCACGACCAGCGGGAGGGTTCGCACAATGAGCAGTTCTTC. Residues: CASSHDQREGSHNEQFF.